Listed here are 27 T cell receptor beta chains from one sample, sequenced in a study of radiation and T cells in renal cell carcinoma (dated by TCRdb to the early 2020s). The library was made by the immunoSEQ multiplex PCR assay. Not all clones reach the TCRdb copy of this immuneACCESS table, which keeps in-frame sequences only. Checked studies attribute under half of the gap to unresolved V genes and leave the rest unexplained. The sample table contains under 100,000 clones; only one count was recorded for more than 65% of them. The top ten constitute 6% to 9% of the sample. In the paper's terms, the time point label means: blood 4 weeks post-SBRT, at nephrectomy. In light of the paper, this sample's treatment or condition label describes: 15 Gy SBRT to primary tumor, nephrectomy 4 weeks later. This sample comprised blood, obtained from a patient whose treatment included radiotherapy and nephrectomy. These receptors came from a man in his 60s with renal cell carcinoma.

The chain carries TRBV5-1 and TRBJ2-3; D gene unclear. This CDR3 contains 13 residues. The V end was cut by 3 bases, the J end by 0 bases, with 5 bases between. The germline CDR1 and CDR2 sequences are SGHRS and YFSETQ. CDR3 region: CASSWTSTDTQYF. The CDR3 DNA follows: TGCGCCAGCAGCTGGACCAGCACAGATACGCAGTATTTT.

The genes are TRBV2 and TRBJ1-2, with a possible D match to TRBD1 (5 bases). The CDR3 has 14 residues. Germline values: CDR1 SNHLY, CDR2 FYNNEI. The V gene lost 8 bases and the J gene lost 2 bases, with 15 bases spanning the gap. The chain's CDR3 is CASRTSRGNYGYTF. CDR3 coding DNA: TGTGCCAGCCGCACGTCCCGGGGGAACTATGGCTACACCTTC.

The chain recombines TRBV25-1 with TRBJ2-1; D possibly uses TRBD1 or TRBD2 (6 bases each). CDR3 length: 15 amino acids. The germline CDR1 and CDR2 sequences are MGHDK and SYGVNS. V was clipped by 7 bases and J by 0 bases, with 13 bases between them. CDR3 sequence (DNA): TGTGCCAGCACCCGGAGGGGGGACTCCTACAATGAGCAGTTCTTC. Encoded protein: CASTRRGDSYNEQFF.

CDR3 nucleotides: TGTGCCAGCAGCTCGCAGGATACTAGCACAGATACGCAGTATTTT. Its translation: CASSSQDTSTDTQYF. This chain joins TRBV7-6 and TRBJ2-3; no reliable D call. The V end was cut by 4 bases, the J end by 0 bases, with 11 bases between. Germline V CDR1 and CDR2: SGHVS, FNYEAQ. The CDR3 is made up of 15 amino acids.

The chain couples TRBV20-1 to TRBJ1-1; D is unresolved. Germline CDR1 DFQATT, CDR2 SNEGSKA (reference sequence). The ends were cut back, 5 bases at V and 6 bases at J, with 10 bases in the middle. The CDR3 totals 11 residues. The CDR3 region is CSAETFPEAFF. The CDR3 region has the DNA TGCAGTGCTGAAACATTCCCTGAAGCTTTCTTT.

The V gene is TRBV20-1, the J gene TRBJ2-1, with unresolved D. CDR1 is DFQATT and CDR2 is SNEGSKA in the germline V gene (reference sequence). Trimming removed 0 bases at V and 7 bases at J, with 4 bases between. The length of the CDR3 is 11 residues. In DNA, the CDR3 is TGCAGTGCTAGAGACAAAAATGAGCAGTTCTTC. Protein product: CSARDKNEQFF.

The chain links TRBV5-1 to TRBJ1-4, with 7 positions matching TRBD1. V shed 4 bases, J shed 5 bases, and the junction held 8 bases outside the gene matches. This CDR3 has 15 residues. Germline V lookup: CDR1 SGHRS, CDR2 YFSETQ. CDR3 bases: TGCGCCAGCAGCCTACCCCAGGGGGAGAATGAAAAACTGTTTTTT. This translates into CASSLPQGENEKLFF.

The chain is built from TRBV29-1 and TRBJ1-4; TRBD1 matches at 8 bases. The V segment lost 6 bases and the J segment 0 bases; nucleotides outside the gene matches: 3. In germline, CDR1 is SQVTM, CDR2 ANQGSEA. The CDR3 spans 14 residues. The CDR3 protein is CSVSGQATNEKLFF. The CDR3, as DNA: TGCAGCGTCTCGGGACAGGCAACTAATGAAAAACTGTTTTTT.

This sequence joins TRBV18 and TRBJ1-5; 8 bases map to TRBD1. The germline V gene has CDR1 KGHSH and CDR2 LQKENI. J was trimmed by 2 bases and V by 3 bases; bases with no gene match: 6. This CDR3 spans 16 amino acids. The CDR3: CASSPPGGAGNQPQHF. The CDR3 DNA sequence: TGTGCCAGCTCACCTCCAGGGGGCGCCGGCAATCAGCCCCAGCATTTT.

This clone was observed many times. V usage is TRBV5-8 and J usage is TRBJ2-7, with D perhaps matching TRBD1 (5 bases). V was shortened by 5 bases and J by 3 bases, with 21 bases between the two germline ends. CDR1 and CDR2 from the germline V gene are SGHTS and YDEGEE. The CDR3 consists of 16 residues. The CDR3 loop reads CASRPYGQGESYEQYF. CDR3 sequence (DNA): TGTGCCAGCAGGCCTTATGGTCAGGGCGAAAGCTACGAGCAGTACTTC.

The chain employs TRBV9 and TRBJ2-3; D not resolved. The length of the CDR3 is 14 residues. The germline V gene encodes CDR1 SGDLS and CDR2 YYNGEE. V was shortened by 0 bases and J by 1 base, with 6 bases between the two germline ends. For the CDR3, the DNA is TGTGCCAGCAGCGTAGGAAGCCGCACAGATACGCAGTATTTT. Protein sequence: CASSVGSRTDTQYF. Drawing the rest from reference TRBV9 and TRBJ2-3, the complete variable domain is DSGVTQTPKHLITATGQRVTLRCSPRSGDLSVYWYQQSLDQGLQFLIQYYNGEERAKGNILERFSAQQFPDLHSELNLSSLELGDSALYFCASSVGSRTDTQYFGPGTRLTVL.

V usage is TRBV6-5 and J usage is TRBJ1-2, with D perhaps TRBD1 (5 bases). Trimming left V 6 bases short and J 4 bases short, with 9 bases between. This CDR3 contains 12 residues. CDR1 and CDR2 (germline): MNHEY, SVGAGI. This chain's CDR3 is CASRGVGYGYTF. CDR3 in DNA: TGTGCCAGCAGAGGGGTCGGCTATGGCTACACCTTC.

The rearrangement joins TRBV6-6 to TRBJ2-2; the match to TRBD2 covers 7 bases. V gave up 11 bases and J gave up 1 base; unmatched junction bases: 1. CDR1 is MNHNY and CDR2 is SVGAGI in the germline V gene (reference sequence). The CDR3 length is 12 residues. CDR3 coding DNA: TGTGCCGGGGGGGAGAACACCGGGGAGCTGTTTTTT. The encoded protein is CAGGENTGELFF.

The genes are TRBV5-4 and TRBJ2-4, with 7 bases that match TRBD2. Germline values: CDR1 SGHNT, CDR2 YYREEE (reference sequence). V was pared by 4 bases and J by 8 bases, with 6 bases of the junction left unmatched. The CDR3 runs to 13 residues. The CDR3 region has the DNA TGTGCCAGCAGCCCCTCAGGGAGGGACATTCAGTACTTC. It translates to CASSPSGRDIQYF.

The rearrangement uses TRBV7-2 and TRBJ2-1, with a possible D match to TRBD1 (5 bases). The V gene's germline CDR1 is SGHTA and CDR2 FQGNSA. Trimming shortened V by 1 base and J by 13 bases, and 17 bases separated the two germline ends. The CDR3 spans 14 residues. As DNA, the CDR3 is TGTGCCAGCAGCTTAGTAGGGGTCGAAGAACGACAGTTCTTC. Translated, it gives CASSLVGVEERQFF.

J is TRBJ1-3 and V is TRBV10-3; unclear D gene. V was trimmed by 2 bases and J by 3 bases, leaving 14 bases between them. Per the germline V gene, CDR1 is ENHRY and CDR2 is SYGVKD. The CDR3 covers 16 residues. DNA of the CDR3: TGTGCCATCAGTGAGAGCAGGCCGGACGGTGGAAACACCATATATTTT. This gives the protein CAISESRPDGGNTIYF.

This chain links TRBV14 with TRBJ2-7, with 7 bases lining up with TRBD1. In germline, CDR1 is SGHDN, CDR2 FVKESK. V gave up 2 bases and J gave up 5 bases; unmatched junction bases: 6. CDR3 size: 14 residues. The CDR3 is CASSQRDSINEQYF. In DNA form, the CDR3 reads TGTGCCAGCAGCCAACGGGACAGTATCAACGAGCAGTACTTC.

The chain employs TRBV4-1 and TRBJ2-5; D is perhaps TRBD1 (6 bases). The CDR3 loop spans 15 amino acids. CDR1 and CDR2 (germline): MGHRA, YSYEKL. V lost 0 bases and J 2 bases, leaving 10 bases between the germline ends. Here the CDR3 DNA reads TGCGCCAGCAGCCAAGATCCAGGGACACAAGAGACCCAGTACTTC. This gives the protein CASSQDPGTQETQYF.

DNA of the CDR3: TGTGCCAGCAGCTTAGCGCGCGGGGAGCTGTTTTTT. Amino acids: CASSLARGELFF. This chain joins TRBV7-9 and TRBJ2-2; D is unresolved. Germline CDR1 is SEHNR and CDR2 is FQNEAQ (reference sequence). This CDR3 spans 12 amino acids. V was clipped by 0 bases and J by 7 bases, with 3 bases between them. The full variable domain, with the rest looked up from reference TRBV7-9 and TRBJ2-2, is DTGVSQNPRHKITKRGQNVTFRCDPISEHNRLYWYRQTLGQGPEFLTYFQNEAQLEKSRLLSDRFSAERPKGSFSTLEIQRTEQGDSAMYLCASSLARGELFFGEGSRLTVL.

The chain is built from TRBV2 and TRBJ1-3; perhaps TRBD1 as D (5 bases). V was pared by 6 bases and J by 9 bases, with 18 bases between. CDR1 is SNHLY, CDR2 FYNNEI, per germline. CDR3 length equals 14 residues. CDR3 nucleotides: TGTGCCAGCAGGCTGAGGGCACTCGGGGGCACCATATATTTT. Translating it yields CASRLRALGGTIYF.

This rearrangement joins TRBV7-8 to TRBJ2-3; 13 bases map to TRBD2. With 4 bases clipped from V and 5 bases from J, the junction kept 3 bases outside the gene matches. Per the germline V gene, CDR1 is SGHVS and CDR2 is FQNEAQ. The CDR3 has 15 amino acids. CDR3 region: CASSWTSGRGDTQYF. Here the CDR3 DNA reads TGTGCCAGCAGCTGGACTAGCGGGAGAGGAGATACGCAGTATTTT.

Written as DNA, the CDR3 is TGTGCCTGGAGTGAAACCAGAGTCTCTGGAAACACCATATATTTT. This gives the protein CAWSETRVSGNTIYF. The J gene is TRBJ1-3, the V gene TRBV30; D uncertain. CDR1 and CDR2 from the germline V gene are GTSNPN and SVGIG (reference sequence). V was trimmed by 1 base and J by 0 bases, leaving 10 bases between them. The CDR3 covers 15 residues.

V and J are TRBV7-9 and TRBJ2-7, with TRBD2 matching over 13 bases. The CDR3 has 15 residues. V gave up 5 bases and J gave up 6 bases; unmatched junction bases: 7. CDR1 SEHNR and CDR2 FQNEAQ come from the germline V gene (reference sequence). This chain's CDR3 is CASSLWTSGSGEQYF. Here the CDR3 DNA reads TGTGCCAGCAGCCTATGGACTAGCGGGAGCGGCGAGCAGTACTTC. The variable domain in full, completed from reference TRBV7-9 and TRBJ2-7, reads DTGVSQNPRHKITKRGQNVTFRCDPISEHNRLYWYRQTLGQGPEFLTYFQNEAQLEKSRLLSDRFSAERPKGSFSTLEIQRTEQGDSAMYLCASSLWTSGSGEQYFGPGTRLTVT.

This chain joins TRBV9 and TRBJ2-3; 11 bases are shared with TRBD2. Trimming took 2 bases from V and 6 from J; bases not matched to a gene: 5. The CDR3 runs 15 residues. In germline, CDR1 is SGDLS, CDR2 YYNGEE. This CDR3 reads CASSVLAGGGDTQYF. The CDR3 coding sequence is TGTGCCAGCAGCGTTCTAGCGGGAGGTGGGGATACGCAGTATTTT.

This clone was found a few times. This sequence joins TRBV19 and TRBJ2-7; weak D call: TRBD1 (5 bases). This CDR3 has 13 residues. Between the trimmed V and J ends, which lost 6 bases and 6 bases, there was a span of 15 bases. CDR1 LNHDA and CDR2 SQIVND come from the germline V gene (reference sequence). CDR3 sequence (DNA): TGTGCCAGTAGCCTCCCCCCAGGGCGCGAGCAGTACTTC. Its translation is CASSLPPGREQYF.

The chain employs TRBV29-1 and TRBJ2-7; 9 bases line up with TRBD1. The CDR3 totals 15 residues. Germline V gives CDR1 SQVTM, CDR2 ANQGSEA. After removal of 4 bases from V and 5 bases from J, the junction contained 12 bases not matched to a gene. CDR3: CSVAYGTGSADEQYF. DNA for the CDR3: TGCAGCGTTGCTTACGGGACAGGGTCAGCCGACGAGCAGTACTTC.

The count of this clone is one. The chain links TRBV7-8 to TRBJ2-3; D uncertain. V was clipped by 1 base and J by 3 bases, with 14 bases between them. Germline V gives CDR1 SGHVS, CDR2 FQNEAQ. The CDR3 runs 16 residues. The CDR3 region is CASSLGDTRWTDTQYF. The CDR3, as DNA: TGTGCCAGCAGCTTAGGAGACACCCGATGGACAGATACGCAGTATTTT.